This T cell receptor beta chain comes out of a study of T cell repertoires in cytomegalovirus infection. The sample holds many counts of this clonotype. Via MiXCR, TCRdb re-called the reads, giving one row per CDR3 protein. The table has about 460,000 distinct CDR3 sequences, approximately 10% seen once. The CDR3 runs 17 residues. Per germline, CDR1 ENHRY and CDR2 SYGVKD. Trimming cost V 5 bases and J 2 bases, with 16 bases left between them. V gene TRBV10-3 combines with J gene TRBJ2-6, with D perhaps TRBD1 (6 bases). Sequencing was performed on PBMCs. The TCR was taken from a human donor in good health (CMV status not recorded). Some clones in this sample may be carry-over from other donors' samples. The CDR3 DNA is TGTGCCATCAGTCCTAACACAGGGTCGGCTGGGGCCAACGTCCTGACTTTC. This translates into CAISPNTGSAGANVLTF.